The 13 T cell receptor beta chains given below trace back to one sample, sequenced in a study of T cells in Graves' hyperthyroidism and ophthalmopathy. The TCR beta CDR3 regions underwent amplification using RNA transcripts as the source. The primer set for the first-round RT-PCR of the TCR CDR3 was HTBI. TCRdb re-analysed the multiplex PCR reads in MiXCR, keeping a single row per CDR3 protein. In the table there are about 720,000 distinct CDR3 sequences, roughly a sixth of which are singletons. The sample comprised blood. All receptors derive from a woman in her fifties or sixties with Graves' hyperthyroidism that later progressed to Graves' ophthalmopathy.

J is TRBJ2-5 and V is TRBV7-9; 8 nucleotides line up with TRBD1. Losses at the gene ends were 4 bases for V and 5 bases for J; bases not matched to a gene: 6. Germline assignment: CDR1 SEHNR and CDR2 FQNEAQ (reference sequence). This CDR3 contains 14 residues. CDR3 DNA sequence: TGTGCCAGCAGCTCATACCGGGACAGGGAGACCCAGTACTTC. Its translation: CASSSYRDRETQYF.

This clonotype was picked up many times. The chain has TRBV5-1 and TRBJ2-1; 8 bases map to TRBD2. The CDR3 covers 14 residues. Per the germline V gene, CDR1 is SGHRS and CDR2 is YFSETQ. With V trimmed by 2 bases and J by 6 bases, 4 bases remained unmatched. DNA of the CDR3: TGCGCCAGCAGCTTCGGGGGGGCGAGCAATGAGCAGTTCTTC. Translated, it gives CASSFGGASNEQFF.

In its sample, this clonotype was seen a few times. The chain couples TRBV6-1 to TRBJ2-6; D is undetermined. The germline CDR1 and CDR2 sequences are MNHNS and SASEGT. The CDR3 length is 16 residues. V was clipped by 0 bases and J by 2 bases, with 8 bases between them. The CDR3 DNA is TGTGCCAGCAGTGAAGCTGCACTCGCTGGGGCCAACGTCCTGACTTTC. Translation gives CASSEAALAGANVLTF.

This clonotype was picked up a small number of times. The chain couples TRBV24-1 to TRBJ1-2; D unclear. The CDR3 loop spans 12 amino acids. Germline V gene lookup returns CDR1 KGHDR and CDR2 SFDVKD. V gave up 7 bases and J gave up 8 bases, with 13 bases separating them. CDR3 sequence: CATSGGESGYTF. For the CDR3, the DNA is TGTGCCACCAGCGGTGGGGAGTCCGGCTACACCTTC.

In this sample, this clonotype turned up many times. The J gene is TRBJ1-2, the V gene TRBV12-3 or TRBV12-4; D is uncertain. The ends were cut back, 6 bases at V and 2 bases at J, with 13 bases in the middle. This CDR3 comprises 14 residues. CDR3: CASSTETRNYGYTF. CDR3 DNA: TGTGCCAGCAGCACCGAAACACGGAACTATGGCTACACCTTC.

This rearrangement joins TRBV5-1 to TRBJ2-1; 8 bases map to TRBD1. This CDR3 comprises 14 residues. CDR1 SGHRS and CDR2 YFSETQ come from the germline V gene. Trimming at V came to 3 bases and at J to 14 bases, leaving 13 bases not matched to a gene. This CDR3 reads CASSSPGQASREFF. In DNA, the CDR3 is TGCGCCAGCAGCTCCCCGGGACAGGCCTCCAGGGAGTTCTTC.

The chain uses TRBV4-1 and TRBJ2-5; the D gene is possibly TRBD2 (8 bases). Germline V gives CDR1 MGHRA, CDR2 YSYEKL. The CDR3 has 17 amino acids. The ends were cut back, 3 bases at V and 5 bases at J, with 22 bases in the middle. The CDR3 nucleotides are TGCGCCAGCAGCCAGGGTAGCGGGGAGGACAGGTGGGAGACCCAGTACTTC. Translating gives CASSQGSGEDRWETQYF.

This clonotype appeared a few times. The genes are TRBV24-1 and TRBJ2-1, with 7 bases fitting TRBD2. Germline values: CDR1 KGHDR, CDR2 SFDVKD. V dropped 10 bases and J dropped 7; count of bases not matched to a gene: 18. CDR3 length equals 16 residues. DNA of the CDR3: TGTGCCACTAGTCGAGTGGTGGGGGGGGGGTGGAATGAGCAGTTCTTC. Protein sequence: CATSRVVGGGWNEQFF.

Many counts were recorded for this clonotype. The CDR3 reads CASRLTGGGTEAFF. The CDR3 DNA sequence: TGTGCCAGCAGGCTTACAGGGGGCGGCACTGAAGCTTTCTTT. The chain is built from TRBV12-3 or TRBV12-4 and TRBJ1-1; 9 nucleotides line up with TRBD1. This CDR3 spans 14 amino acids. The V segment lost 6 bases and the J segment 4 bases; nucleotides outside the gene matches: 6.

This clonotype has just one count. The CDR3 spells CASSRRGGYTEAFF. The CDR3 DNA follows: TGTGCCAGCAGTCGTCGGGGGGGCTACACTGAAGCTTTCTTT. J is TRBJ1-1 and V is TRBV28, with D possibly being TRBD1 (6 bases). Germline-derived CDR1 and CDR2 are MDHEN and SYDVKM. CDR3 length equals 14 residues. With 5 bases removed from V and 3 bases from J, the gap between germline ends came to 13 bases.

The chain joins TRBV3-1 to TRBJ1-5; D is unresolved. Per germline, CDR1 LGHDT and CDR2 YNNKEL (reference sequence). Between the trimmed V and J ends, which lost 3 bases and 1 base, there was a span of 16 bases. The CDR3 covers 17 residues. For the CDR3, the DNA is TGTGCCAGCAGCCAGGGTATCGGAAGCAGGAGCAATCAGCCCCAGCATTTT. This translates into CASSQGIGSRSNQPQHF.

Points on this clonotype: At one boundary the junction diverges from the germline segment, which might be a read error. The CDR3 nucleotides read TGTGTCAGCATACAAGACAGGGGGAACTATGGCTACACCTTC. This encodes CVSIQDRGNYGYTF. The chain couples TRBV6-2 or TRBV6-3 to TRBJ1-2, with 9 nucleotides matching TRBD1. The germline CDR1 and CDR2 sequences are MNHEY and SVGEGT. The CDR3 length is 14 residues.

Only a few counts were recorded for this clonotype. The chain joins TRBV7-6 to TRBJ2-1; D is perhaps TRBD1 or TRBD2 (5 bases each). Deletions cut 5 bases from V and 9 bases from J, with 11 bases between. CDR1 and CDR2 from the germline V gene are SGHVS and FNYEAQ. The length of the CDR3 is 12 residues. CDR3 residues: CASSPGAGEQFF. The CDR3 coding sequence is TGTGCCAGCAGCCCTGGGGCGGGTGAGCAGTTCTTC.